The clone carrying this T cell receptor beta chain was counted once. Different DNA sequences within this sample yield the same CDR3. The sample belongs to a study of blood T cell repertoires in COVID-19. In the study overall: Specimens from acute and convalescent COVID-19 originated in the United States, Italy and Spain. T cells, B-cell-depleted T cells, or PBMCs provided the cDNA or gDNA that served as material.

In the source study's methods: Reference gene primer amplification in the assay estimated nucleated cell counts. Sequenced by immunoSEQ multiplex PCR; TCRdb stores in-frame clones only, minus some. V, J and clone size reflect that table, while D and trimming were determined from the DNA. The sample carries some 450,000 clones, approximately 90% recorded once. CDR1 and CDR2 from the germline V gene are SGHRS and YFSETQ. The length of the CDR3 is 15 residues. V lost 0 bases, J lost 4 bases, and 3 bases stayed unmatched. Seattle researchers signed up patients amid active infection and tracked them longitudinally.

Material for sequencing was peripheral blood. The receptor's source is a man in his late teens or twenties with COVID-19, enrolled during active disease. The chain carries TRBV5-1 and TRBJ2-2; 7 positions match TRBD1. The CDR3: CASSLEGGSTGELFF. The CDR3 DNA reads TGCGCCAGCAGCTTGGAAGGGGGCAGCACCGGGGAGCTGTTTTTT.